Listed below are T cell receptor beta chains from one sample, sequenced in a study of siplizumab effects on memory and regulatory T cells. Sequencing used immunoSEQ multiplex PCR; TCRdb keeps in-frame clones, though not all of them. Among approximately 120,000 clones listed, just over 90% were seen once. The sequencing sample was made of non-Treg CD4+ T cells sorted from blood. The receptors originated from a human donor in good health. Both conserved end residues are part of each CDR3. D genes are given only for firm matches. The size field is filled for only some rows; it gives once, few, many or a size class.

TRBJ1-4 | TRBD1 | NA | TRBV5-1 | CASSPLRGNEKLFF | TGCGCCAGCAGCCCGCTCAGGGGGAATGAAAAACTGTTTTTT
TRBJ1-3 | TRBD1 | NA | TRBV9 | CASSGDRGNTIYF | TGTGCCAGCAGCGGGGACAGGGGAAACACCATATATTTT
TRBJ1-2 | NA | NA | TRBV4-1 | CASSQDPSSYGYTF | TGCGCCAGCAGCCAAGATCCATCTTCCTATGGCTACACCTTC
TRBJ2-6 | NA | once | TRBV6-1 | CASSEMVAGANVLTF | TGTGCCAGCAGTGAAATGGTGGCCGGGGCCAACGTCCTGACTTTC
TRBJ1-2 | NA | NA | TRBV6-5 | CASRGSGVKGHTF | TGTGCCAGCAGAGGCTCAGGCGTGAAGGGCCACACCTTC
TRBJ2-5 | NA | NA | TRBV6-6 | CASSAGSLETQYF | TGTGCCAGCAGCGCCGGGAGCCTAGAGACCCAGTACTTC
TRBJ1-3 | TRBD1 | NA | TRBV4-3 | CASSQAGTGTGNTIYF | TGCGCCAGCAGCCAAGCCGGGACAGGGACTGGAAACACCATATATTTT
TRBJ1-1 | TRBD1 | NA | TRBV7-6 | CASAQTGQGNTEAFF | TGTGCCAGCGCGCAAACGGGACAGGGGAACACTGAAGCTTTCTTT
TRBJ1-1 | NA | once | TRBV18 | CASSPLVQGASEAFF | TGTGCCAGCTCACCACTTGTCCAGGGCGCGTCCGAAGCTTTCTTT
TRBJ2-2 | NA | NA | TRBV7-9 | CASSLALQGPGTGELFF | TGTGCCAGCAGCTTAGCGCTCCAGGGGCCGGGCACCGGGGAGCTGTTTTTT
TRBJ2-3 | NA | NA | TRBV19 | CASSVGRSTDTQYF | TGTGCCAGTAGTGTGGGACGGAGCACAGATACGCAGTATTTT
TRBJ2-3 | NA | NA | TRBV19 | CASSDRPTDTQYF | TGTGCCAGTAGTGACCGGCCCACAGATACGCAGTATTTT
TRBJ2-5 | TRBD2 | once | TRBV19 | CASSMGLGGQETQYF | TGTGCCAGTAGTATGGGACTAGGGGGACAAGAGACCCAGTACTTC
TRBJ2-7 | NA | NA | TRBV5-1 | CASSWGESSYEQYF | TGCGCCAGCAGCTGGGGGGAGAGCTCCTACGAGCAGTACTTC
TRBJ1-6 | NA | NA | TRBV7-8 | CASSLSPPIGNSPLHF | TGTGCCAGCAGCTTATCCCCCCCAATAGGTAATTCACCCCTCCACTTT
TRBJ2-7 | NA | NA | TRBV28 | CASSLRARVVTYEQYF | TGTGCCAGCAGTTTACGAGCTAGGGTCGTCACCTACGAGCAGTACTTC
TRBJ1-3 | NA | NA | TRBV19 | CASSTPGNTIYF | TGTGCCAGTAGTACGCCCGGAAACACCATATATTTT
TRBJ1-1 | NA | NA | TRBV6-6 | CASSQRVDTEAFF | TGTGCCAGCAGTCAAAGGGTTGACACTGAAGCTTTCTTT
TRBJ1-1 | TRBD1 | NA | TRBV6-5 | CASSYGTGLPEAFF | TGTGCCAGCAGTTACGGGACAGGGCTCCCAGAAGCTTTCTTT
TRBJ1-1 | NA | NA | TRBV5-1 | CASSLDWGRNTEAFF | TGCGCCAGCAGCTTGGATTGGGGGAGGAACACTGAAGCTTTCTTT